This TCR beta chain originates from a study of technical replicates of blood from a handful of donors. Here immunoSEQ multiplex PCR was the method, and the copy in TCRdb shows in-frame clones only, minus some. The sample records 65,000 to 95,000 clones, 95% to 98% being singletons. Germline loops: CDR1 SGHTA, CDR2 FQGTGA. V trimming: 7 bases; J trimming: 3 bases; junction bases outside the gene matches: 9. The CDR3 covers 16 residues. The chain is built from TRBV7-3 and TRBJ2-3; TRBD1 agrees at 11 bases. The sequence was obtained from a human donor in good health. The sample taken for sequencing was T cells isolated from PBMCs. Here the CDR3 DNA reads TGTGCCAGCACCCCTCTCGGGACAGGGGGGACAGATACGCAGTATTTT. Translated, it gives CASTPLGTGGTDTQYF. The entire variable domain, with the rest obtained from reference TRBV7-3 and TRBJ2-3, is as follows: GAGVSQTPSNKVTEKGKYVELRCDPISGHTALYWYRQSLGQGPEFLIYFQGTGAADDSGLPNDRFFAVRPEGSVSTLKIQRTERGDSAVYLCASTPLGTGGTDTQYFGPGTRLTVL.